The rows below give T cell receptor beta chains drawn from one sample of a study of PD-L1 blockade in urothelial cancer. Profiled with immunoSEQ multiplex PCR; TCRdb holds only in-frame clones, not every one. Of approximately 93,000 clones detected, 83% appear once; the ten largest clones hold over 7.5%. Material: PBMCs, obtained around atezolizumab (anti-PD-L1) treatment. Receptors were obtained from a man between 65 and 85 years old with urothelial cancer. CDR3s include the opening cysteine and the closing phenylalanine or tryptophan. A D gene is named only where the DNA matches it firmly. Clone size is stated in some rows and not others, as once, few, many or a class when expanded.

size | J | D | V | DNA | CDR3
NA | TRBJ2-5 | TRBD1 | TRBV5-1 | TGCGCCAGCAGCTTGGGACCCGGGACAGGGGATCAAGAGACCCAGTACTTC | CASSLGPGTGDQETQYF
NA | TRBJ2-1 | TRBD2 | TRBV6-6 | TGTGCCAGCAGTTCCCTCAGCGGGGGGAATGAGCAGTTCTTC | CASSSLSGGNEQFF
NA | TRBJ2-1 | TRBD1 | TRBV7-8 | TGTGCCAGCATCGATACGACAGGGTTCTACAATGAGCAGTTCTTC | CASIDTTGFYNEQFF
NA | TRBJ2-6 | TRBD1 | TRBV11-2 | TGTGCCAGCAGCTTAGATCGTTGGACAGGCTCTGGGGCCAACGTCCTGACTTTC | CASSLDRWTGSGANVLTF
NA | TRBJ1-1 | NA | TRBV7-2 | TGTGCCAGCAGCTTAGGACAGCAGAACACTGAAGCTTTCTTT | CASSLGQQNTEAFF
NA | TRBJ1-1 | NA | TRBV7-2 | TGTGCCAGCAGCTTGACAGGACTGAACACTGAAGCTTTCTTT | CASSLTGLNTEAFF
NA | TRBJ1-3 | NA | TRBV6-6 | TGTGCCAGCAGACACCCGGGACAATCCGGAAACACCATATATTTT | CASRHPGQSGNTIYF
NA | TRBJ2-5 | TRBD2 | TRBV9 | TGTGCCAGCAGCACCTCCACGGGAGGGCAGGGGGAGACCCAGTACTTC | CASSTSTGGQGETQYF
NA | TRBJ2-5 | TRBD2 | TRBV29-1 | TGCAGCGTCCGTACTAGCGGGAGCTGGGAGACCCAGTACTTC | CSVRTSGSWETQYF
NA | TRBJ2-6 | TRBD1 | TRBV6-9 | TGTGCCAGCAGCCCAGGGACAGGAAGCTCTGGGGCCAACGTCCTGACTTTC | CASSPGTGSSGANVLTF
NA | TRBJ1-2 | TRBD1 | TRBV4-1 | TGCGCCAGCAGCCGCATACCGGGACAGGGGGGTGGCTACACCTTC | CASSRIPGQGGGYTF
NA | TRBJ2-4 | NA | TRBV7-9 | TGTGCCAGCAGCGGGAAGGGGCCGGACATTCAGTACTTC | CASSGKGPDIQYF
few | TRBJ2-3 | NA | TRBV5-5 | TGTGCCAGCAGCCCTTACAGGGTTGGGGATACGCAGTATTTT | CASSPYRVGDTQYF
NA | TRBJ1-3 | NA | TRBV5-5 | TGTGCCAGCAGCTTTTATAACAGGGCAACATTCTCTGGAAACACCATATATTTT | CASSFYNRATFSGNTIYF
NA | TRBJ2-3 | TRBD2 | TRBV2 | TGTGCCAGCACTAGCGGGGGGAGCGCAGATACGCAGTATTTT | CASTSGGSADTQYF
NA | TRBJ2-7 | NA | TRBV11-2 | TGTGCCAGCAGCTTAGGGGGGGTCCACGAGCAGTACTTC | CASSLGGVHEQYF
NA | TRBJ1-1 | NA | TRBV18 | TGTGCCAGCTCCCCTACCGGGGGAATGAACACTGAAGCTTTCTTT | CASSPTGGMNTEAFF
NA | TRBJ2-5 | TRBD2 | TRBV5-1 | TGCGCCAGCAGCCCCGGGACTACACCCCAAGAGACCCAGTACTTC | CASSPGTTPQETQYF
NA | TRBJ2-3 | TRBD1 | TRBV5-1 | TGCGCCAGCAGCTTGAGACAGGGGAACACAGATACGCAGTATTTT | CASSLRQGNTDTQYF
once | TRBJ1-1 | TRBD1 | TRBV9 | TGTGCCAGCAGCGTTGACAGGGACACTGAAGCTTTCTTT | CASSVDRDTEAFF
NA | TRBJ2-7 | TRBD1 | TRBV25-1 | TGTGCCAGCAGTGAAGAACAGGGGGCGTACGAGCAGTACTTC | CASSEEQGAYEQYF
once | TRBJ2-3 | NA | TRBV4-3 | TGCGCCAGCAGCCCTCAGGGACTTCTTACAGATACGCAGTATTTT | CASSPQGLLTDTQYF
once | TRBJ2-1 | NA | TRBV6-6 | TGTGCCAGCAGTTATCGGGGGACCGACAATGAGCAGTTCTTC | CASSYRGTDNEQFF
once | TRBJ2-5 | TRBD1 | TRBV2 | TGTGCCAGCAGTGGGAGAGAGGGGGCAGAAGAGACCCAGTACTTC | CASSGREGAEETQYF
NA | TRBJ1-1 | NA | TRBV27 | TGTGCCAGCAGTCAAGGGGGTGGGTACACTGAAGCTTTCTTT | CASSQGGGYTEAFF
NA | TRBJ1-1 | NA | TRBV4-3 | TGCGCCAGCAGCCAAGACAGGGAAATTACTGAAGCTTTCTTT | CASSQDREITEAFF
NA | TRBJ2-5 | TRBD2 | TRBV11-2 | TGTGCCAGCAGTTCGAGCGGGGGGGCTGGGACCCAGTACTTC | CASSSSGGAGTQYF
NA | TRBJ1-6 | NA | TRBV6-5 | TGTGCCAGCAGCCGGAGTCAGGGCGGTTCACCCCTCCACTTT | CASSRSQGGSPLHF
NA | TRBJ1-1 | NA | TRBV9 | TGTGCCAGCAGCGTAATACCGGACTCAGACACTGAAGCTTTCTTT | CASSVIPDSDTEAFF
once | TRBJ2-1 | TRBD2 | TRBV18 | TGTGCCAGCTCACCACGGAGCGGGGGCAATGAGCAGTTCTTC | CASSPRSGGNEQFF
NA | TRBJ1-5 | NA | TRBV5-6 | TGTGCCAGCAGCCTCGGACGGGATAATCAGCCCCAGCATTTT | CASSLGRDNQPQHF
NA | TRBJ2-7 | TRBD2 | TRBV29-1 | TGCAGCGAATCGCCAAGGACTAGTGTCTACGAGCAGTACTTC | CSESPRTSVYEQYF
NA | TRBJ1-4 | NA | TRBV5-5 | TGTGCCAGCAGCTTGGGTATCAGTGAAAAACTGTTTTTT | CASSLGISEKLFF
NA | TRBJ2-1 | TRBD2 | TRBV5-1 | TGCGCCAGCAGCTTGGCCCAGACTAGCGGGAGCTACAATGAGCAGTTCTTC | CASSLAQTSGSYNEQFF
once | TRBJ1-1 | NA | TRBV9 | TGTGCCAGCAGCCCGTTACAGGGATGGGCTGAAGCTTTCTTT | CASSPLQGWAEAFF
NA | TRBJ1-4 | NA | TRBV5-4 | TGTGCCAGCAGCGCTGGGGGGTCGGGTGGTGAAAAACTGTTTTTT | CASSAGGSGGEKLFF
NA | TRBJ2-5 | TRBD2 | TRBV7-2 | TGTGCCAGCAGCCGGACTAGCTCAGAGACCCAGTACTTC | CASSRTSSETQYF
NA | TRBJ2-2 | NA | TRBV11-2 | TGTGCCAGCAGCCCGGGCAGGGTGAACACCGGGGAGCTGTTTTTT | CASSPGRVNTGELFF
NA | TRBJ2-7 | NA | TRBV15 | TGTGCCACCAGCTCCTCGGGATCGCCGCCGGTCGAGCAGTACTTC | CATSSSGSPPVEQYF
NA | TRBJ2-3 | NA | TRBV11-2 | TGTGCCAGCACCTACCGGGGCACAGATACGCAGTATTTT | CASTYRGTDTQYF
NA | TRBJ1-2 | NA | TRBV30 | TGTGCCTGGAATCCGGGCAGGGCCTATGCTCGCTATGGCTACACCTTC | CAWNPGRAYARYGYTF
once | TRBJ2-5 | TRBD2 | TRBV10-3 | TGTGCCATCAGGGATCGGACTAGCGGCCAAGAGACCCAGTACTTC | CAIRDRTSGQETQYF
NA | TRBJ2-2 | TRBD2 | TRBV5-1 | TGCGCCAGCAGCCCGAGGACTAGCGGGAGGGCCGGTACCGGGGAGCTGTTTTTT | CASSPRTSGRAGTGELFF